The present TCR beta chain was sequenced within a study of shared clonotypes between healthy human individuals. Using immunoSEQ multiplex PCR, the repertoire was profiled, and TCRdb retains in-frame clones only, with some absent. The table records 450,000 to 650,000 clones, roughly 79% of them present only once. This CDR3 is built from 12 residues. Germline V gene sequence: CDR1 MNHEY, CDR2 SMNVEV (reference sequence). Trimming removed 5 bases from V and 10 bases from J; junction bases left unmatched: 5. This rearrangement joins TRBV27 to TRBJ2-1, with TRBD1 identical over 7 bases. Sequenced sample: PBMCs. The receptor was isolated from a middle-aged woman in good health. Some clones in this sample may be carry-over from other donors' samples. The CDR3 DNA sequence: TGTGCCAGCAGTCGACAGGGTTACGAGCAGTTCTTC. This gives the protein CASSRQGYEQFF.